The clone carrying this TCR beta chain occurred a few times. Participants' own reports of clinical history determined their cohort assignment. The source of the sample is a study of blood T cell repertoires in COVID-19. About the study: The cDNA or gDNA used as material had been derived from T cells, B-cell-depleted T cells, or PBMCs.

Trimming shortened V by 2 bases and J by 0 bases, and 10 bases separated the two germline ends. CDR1 is MNHEY, CDR2 SVGEGT, per germline. The CDR3 totals 15 residues. The data were produced by immunoSEQ multiplex PCR, yet TCRdb's version contains in-frame clones alone and is incomplete. In the table there are 100,000 to 150,000 clones, 86% of which are singletons. The clonotype was recovered from a woman in her 50s who had recovered from COVID-19. The chain links TRBV6-2 or TRBV6-3 to TRBJ1-1; D possibly corresponds to TRBD1 (5 bases). Sequencing was performed on PBMCs or T cells enriched from blood (not recorded which). The chain's CDR3 is CASSYTDSMNTEAFF. The CDR3 nucleotides read TGTGCCAGCAGTTACACCGACAGTATGAACACTGAAGCTTTCTTT.